A selection of T cell receptor beta chains follows, all from one sample in a study of blood T cell repertoires in COVID-19. The table came from immunoSEQ multiplex PCR; TCRdb's copy has only in-frame clones and leaves some out. Of over 250,000 clones listed, about 93% were seen once; the top ten hold 1% to 1.3%. The specimen was PBMCs or T cells enriched from blood (not recorded which). These receptors were collected from a woman aged 25-40 years who had recovered from COVID-19. The CDR3 runs from the conserved cysteine through the conserved F or W.

v_gene,j_gene,CDR3aa
TRBV7-3,TRBJ2-2,CASSLTRVQGTAGELFF
TRBV4-3,TRBJ1-2,CASSPTRQGGYGYTF
TRBV9,TRBJ2-7,CASSVAQGNYEQYF
TRBV28,TRBJ2-5,CASIAGGEETQYF
TRBV5-6,TRBJ1-4,CASSLLRTGRFATNEKLFF
TRBV27,TRBJ2-7,CASSPRQGHYEQYF
TRBV6-6,TRBJ2-5,CASSYATSGETQYF
TRBV4-3,TRBJ2-7,CASSQEGQGGTYEQYF
TRBV7-3,TRBJ2-1,CASSQSPASGRGLLTYNEQFF
TRBV30,TRBJ2-5,CAWSRGRREETQYF
TRBV5-4,TRBJ1-6,CASSLAGGVSPLHF
TRBV29-1,TRBJ1-4,CSVGTDGTTNEKLFF
TRBV30,TRBJ2-7,CATNQGQNEQYF
TRBV11-2,TRBJ2-5,CASRAWVAGTIQETQYF
TRBV9,TRBJ1-2,CASSVGQSHHGYTF
TRBV19,TRBJ2-7,CASSTSGQGGYEQYF
TRBV7-9,TRBJ1-2,CASSSTTGGLQWGYTF
TRBV24-1,TRBJ2-2,CATSDVTGLAGELFF
TRBV5-5,TRBJ1-3,CASRFDDGTYSGNTIYF
TRBV5-1,TRBJ1-1,CASSTGGNTEAFF
TRBV6-2/TRBV6-3,TRBJ2-7,CASSYTSGIEQYF
TRBV7-6,TRBJ2-6,CASSLGTGGVPSGANVLTF
TRBV27,TRBJ2-7,CAVGTSGNEQYF
TRBV7-6,TRBJ1-2,CASSQGGDYGYTF
TRBV3-1/TRBV3-2,TRBJ2-5,CASSPGETQYF
TRBV29-1,TRBJ1-3,CSVQGFSGNTIYF
TRBV9,TRBJ2-7,CASSVTGENYEQYF
TRBV3-1/TRBV3-2,TRBJ2-1,CASSQSGAGNEQFF
TRBV7-9,TRBJ1-6,CASATTDSNSPLHF
TRBV6-2/TRBV6-3,TRBJ2-3,CASSPWRLAIDTQYF
TRBV24-1,TRBJ1-3,CATSDSNQGNGRNTIYF
TRBV7-2,TRBJ2-7,CASSSRTVAYEQYF
TRBV9,TRBJ1-1,CASSVGGPNTEAFF
TRBV5-1,TRBJ2-2,CASSLKLAGNTGELFF
TRBV11-2,TRBJ2-5,CASSPTLAGPLGTQYF
TRBV5-1,TRBJ2-1,CASSLDRPNEQFF
TRBV5-1,TRBJ2-1,CASLRTSGDHNEQFF
TRBV2,TRBJ1-5,CASRDSDQPQHF
TRBV19,TRBJ2-1,CASTEPLAGGKDEQFF
TRBV18,TRBJ2-1,CASSTIQGAVRNEQFF
TRBV5-4,TRBJ2-7,CASSAGVGGEQYF
TRBV7-9,TRBJ2-2,CASSPTFGLAGANTGELFF
TRBV10-3,TRBJ2-5,CAVQPGLAGGTSETQYF
TRBV24-1,TRBJ2-5,CATSDPGQDQETQYF
TRBV19,TRBJ1-4,CASSRQPGQANEKLFF
TRBV28,TRBJ2-3,CASKTTVIQEGGLTDTQYF
TRBV3-1/TRBV3-2,TRBJ2-5,CATRTSQSQETQYF
TRBV6-5,TRBJ1-1,CASSRRDRMNTEAFF
TRBV29-1,TRBJ2-7,CSVAGPAGTYEQYF
TRBV27,TRBJ2-1,CASRLGLAGGFGNEQFF
TRBV19,TRBJ2-3,CASNMGQGGADTQYF
TRBV3-1/TRBV3-2,TRBJ2-3,CASSQDTPRDTQYF
TRBV6-2/TRBV6-3,TRBJ2-5,CASSYLTSGSAKTQYF